This T cell receptor (beta chain) was profiled in a study of beta chain features in type 1 diabetes (dated 2018 in TCRdb). Describing the broader study: Mean age, gender distribution, total cell number and subset yield did not differ between patients and healthy donors. In the study, recently diagnosed type 1 diabetes patients and matched healthy donors were compared on the TCRB repertoires of their sorted circulating CD4+ T cell subsets. A total of roughly 100 million sorted cells were examined across all samples, and the number of cells per subset was strongly correlated with RNA yield. Regulatory and stem cell-like memory subsets were isolated from only 8 patients and roughly eight healthy donors, whereas naive and central memory subsets came from all 30 or so donors.

A single peripheral blood draw of around 120 mL on average was collected from each donor into heparinised tubes. A BD FACSAria II was used to sort naive, central memory, regulatory and stem cell-like memory CD4+ T cells with a panel that included CD45RO, CCR7, CD25, CD127, CD95 and CD27. A purity above 98% was achieved for all sorted populations. PBMCs were separated immediately by Lymphoprep density gradient centrifugation and were stained directly, without being cultured. To minimize batch effects, samples were stained and sorted in pairs, one healthy donor with one patient per experiment. The germline V gene (reference sequence) sets CDR1 to GTSNPN and CDR2 to SVGIG. The CDR3 runs 16 amino acids, cysteine and phenylalanine included. Only the CDR3 part of the read is kept: 48 bases, read in frame from the first base. Trimming removed 0 bases from V and 5 bases from J; the gene matches leave 10 bases unexplained.

Here is what the overall study found, with its caveats: Shorter templates might have been favored by PCR, but patient and control samples were amplified and corrected together, so both groups would have been affected equally by any skew. Because the HLA sub-analyses included only small numbers of individuals, any influence of HLA type on TCRB rearrangement was left unresolved. Because cDNA was sequenced instead of genomic DNA, activated cells with high expression could be over-represented, although the groups did not differ in activation or CD3 levels. A moderate but significant shortening of TCRB CDR3 length was observed in type 1 diabetes patients in all four CD4+ subsets. At VDJ recombination sites, patients with type 1 diabetes made fewer insertions and deleted more nucleotides, a pattern implying thymic rearrangement abnormalities. The naive, central memory and regulatory TCRB repertoires appeared to resemble one another more closely among patients than among healthy donors.

This clone was found a few times. Its binding antigen is unknown. Base qualities were left out, and no much larger clone turns up one base away. The entire isolated RNA was reverse transcribed using the High Capacity cDNA Reverse Transcription Kit, and thus expressed TCRB transcripts were sequenced. Deep immunoSEQ sequencing was performed on naive, central memory and regulatory T cell samples, with an average of roughly 3.3 million total reads per sample. Sorted cells were lysed in RLT buffer, and RNA was extracted using DNase-treated RNeasy Micro or Mini kits according to cell number. To prevent cross-contamination, every cell subset was processed on its own, while patient and healthy donor samples were processed together. TCRB sequences were amplified from cDNA with the immunoSEQ multiplex PCR, producing 87-bp fragments spanning the CDR3 region. Sequencing of the amplicons was done on the Illumina HiSeq platform. Turning to the authors' computational methods: PCR bias was computationally corrected using synthetic template baselines, reads within Hamming distance 2 were collapsed, and singletons that could not be merged were discarded. Reads were aligned against IMGT to assign V, D and J genes, CDR3 length and insertions or deletions at six rearrangement sites. Within each subset, clonotype counts were normalized to sorted cell number, after which true diversity and Gini coefficients were computed with the tcR R package. The overlap coefficient, calculated on TCRB nucleotide sequences, was used to quantify repertoire sharing. Out-of-frame TCRB sequences from naive cells were analyzed to stand in for the pre-selection repertoire. In its TCRdb copy, this immuneACCESS table keeps in-frame sequences only and misses some clones. Where compared with another copy, unresolved V genes explain less than half of these, and the others have no known cause. The V and J calls and clone size come from that table; D and trimming were worked out from the DNA. The sample records 250,000 to 300,000 clones, less than 30% of which are singletons. About 0.012% of the sample goes to the ten largest clones.

The sequenced sample consisted of naive CD4+ T cells from blood. Taken with the paper, the label for cell subset or site translates to: true naive CD4+ T cells. The chain links TRBV30 with TRBJ1-1, with TRBD1 matching 9 junction bases. The source of this sequence is a woman in her twenties or thirties with type 1 diabetes. The CDR3 region has the sequence CAWSVLEQGAGTEAFF. The DNA is as follows: TGTGCCTGGAGTGTACTTGAACAGGGGGCCGGTACTGAAGCTTTCTTT.